This entry concerns a single T cell receptor beta chain. This CDR3 is built from 15 residues. The germline V and J ends were trimmed by 5 bases and 4 bases, with 15 bases remaining between them. Germline CDR1 and CDR2: MNHEY and SMNVEV (reference sequence). This specimen belongs to a study of blood T cell repertoires in COVID-19. Study summary: Material from acute and convalescent COVID-19 was sourced from the United States, Italy and Spain. The cDNA or gDNA used as material had been derived from T cells, B-cell-depleted T cells, or PBMCs.

Per the study methods: Estimation of nucleated cell counts was performed using reference gene primer amplification. Clones were read by immunoSEQ multiplex PCR, and TCRdb kept only the in-frame ones, dropping some. That table furnishes V, J and clone size, whereas the DNA furnished D and trimming. Of more than 300,000 clones listed, roughly 86% are singletons. The sample comprised peripheral blood. The J gene is TRBJ1-5, the V gene TRBV27; possibly TRBD1 for D (5 bases). The receptor was isolated from a woman aged 70-85 years with COVID-19, enrolled during active disease. The CDR3 DNA reads as TGTGCCAGCAGTCCTCGGGGGACGGGGAATCAGCCCCAGCATTTT. Translating it yields CASSPRGTGNQPQHF.